The 27 T cell receptor beta chains presented below share a single source sample, sequenced in a study of control samples from healthy donors and cancer patients. Data came from immunoSEQ multiplex PCR; TCRdb stores just in-frame clones and leaves some out. This table has 100,000 to 150,000 clones, around 93% appearing once. Specimen: blood. Every receptor here comes from a man younger than 35 in good health.

The V call is TRBV28, the J call TRBJ1-1, with D maybe TRBD1 (6 bases). This CDR3 comprises 13 residues. V gave up 3 bases and J gave up 11 bases, with 16 bases separating them. CDR1 is MDHEN, CDR2 SYDVKM, per germline. The CDR3 sequence: CASSFSGARRAFF. As DNA, the CDR3 is TGTGCCAGCAGTTTTTCGGGGGCGCGGAGGGCTTTCTTT.

V is TRBV27 and J is TRBJ2-3; 8 bases are shared with TRBD2. Trimming cost V 6 bases and J 2 bases; bases outside gene matches: 10. The CDR3 covers 16 residues. Germline lookup yields CDR1 MNHEY and CDR2 SMNVEV (reference sequence). CDR3 nucleotide sequence: TGTGCCAGCAGAGGGAGGGTAGCGGGATTCACAGATACGCAGTATTTT. Its translation is CASRGRVAGFTDTQYF.

V usage is TRBV3-1 (or the pseudogene TRBV3-2) and J usage is TRBJ2-7; a possible D gene is TRBD1 (6 bases). Germline CDR1 is LGHDT and CDR2 is YNNKEL (reference sequence). Trimming took 3 bases from V and 7 from J, leaving 16 bases between them. This CDR3 is 14 amino acids long. The CDR3 DNA sequence: TGTGCCAGCAGCCATCGGAAGGGGGTGCATGAGCAGTACTTC. Its protein product is CASSHRKGVHEQYF.

The chain is built from TRBV3-1 (or the pseudogene TRBV3-2) and TRBJ2-1; D is unclear. Trimming left V 4 bases short and J 4 bases short, with 11 bases between. The CDR3 extends over 14 amino acids. Per the germline V gene, CDR1 is LGHDT and CDR2 is YNNKEL (reference sequence). The CDR3 DNA sequence: TGTGCCAGCAGCCCCACGGACGGTTACAATGAGCAGTTCTTC. This sequence encodes CASSPTDGYNEQFF.

The chain joins TRBV30 to TRBJ2-5, with D perhaps being TRBD1 or TRBD2 (6 bases each). The CDR3 runs to 13 residues. Germline CDR1 GTSNPN, CDR2 SVGIG (reference sequence). Trimming removed 4 bases at V and 2 bases at J, with 11 bases between. In nucleotides, the CDR3 is TGTGCCTGGAACGGGGGCGAACAAGAGACCCAGTACTTC. It translates to CAWNGGEQETQYF.

This chain joins TRBV4-1 and TRBJ1-1; 11 bases match TRBD1. The CDR3 totals 17 residues. CDR1 and CDR2 from the germline V gene are MGHRA and YSYEKL. V gave up 0 bases and J gave up 3 bases; unmatched junction bases: 6. CDR3 amino acids: CASSQDGRTGGDTEAFF. CDR3 nucleotides: TGCGCCAGCAGCCAAGATGGCCGGACAGGGGGCGACACTGAAGCTTTCTTT.

The chain links TRBV5-1 to TRBJ1-4, with unresolved D. CDR1 and CDR2 (germline): SGHRS, YFSETQ. Trimming pared 3 bases from V and 0 bases from J, leaving 9 bases between. The CDR3 extends over 15 amino acids. The CDR3 DNA sequence: TGCGCCAGCAGCTGGGGATTGACAACTAATGAAAAACTGTTTTTT. Protein sequence: CASSWGLTTNEKLFF.

The chain joins TRBV3-1 (or the pseudogene TRBV3-2) to TRBJ2-2, with D possibly TRBD2 on 6 matching bases. Trimming shortened V by 6 bases and J by 6 bases, and 20 bases separated the two germline ends. The germline V gene encodes CDR1 LGHDT and CDR2 YNNKEL (reference sequence). This CDR3 comprises 16 residues. CDR3 DNA sequence: TGTGCCAGCAGTCCCCCGGGACTCGGTGGTTCCGGGGAGCTGTTTTTT. Translation gives CASSPPGLGGSGELFF.

This chain uses TRBV7-2 with TRBJ1-1; TRBD1 is a possible D gene (6 bases). The CDR3 totals 16 residues. V dropped 1 base and J dropped 8 bases, with 20 bases sitting between them. Germline V gene data show CDR1 as SGHTA and CDR2 as FQGNSA. The chain's CDR3 is CASSLGLRSGGAEAFF. CDR3 DNA: TGTGCCAGCAGCTTAGGGTTGAGGTCTGGGGGCGCAGAAGCTTTCTTT.

The rearrangement links TRBV19 to TRBJ2-1, with a possible D match to TRBD1 (6 bases). This CDR3 contains 13 residues. V was clipped by 9 bases and J by 3 bases, with 12 bases between them. CDR1 and CDR2 (germline): LNHDA, SQIVND (reference sequence). CDR3 coding DNA: TGTGCCAGCACACAGGGAAACTACAATGAGCAGTTCTTC. Amino acids: CASTQGNYNEQFF.

In this sample, this clone turned up once. The chain couples TRBV24-1 to TRBJ2-5; 9 bases agree with TRBD2. Germline V lookup: CDR1 KGHDR, CDR2 SFDVKD. The CDR3 length is 12 residues. The V and J ends lost 10 bases and 3 bases, in that order; junction bases with no gene match: 2. CDR3 region: CATASGEETQYF. CDR3 sequence (DNA): TGTGCCACTGCTAGCGGGGAAGAGACCCAGTACTTC.

This rearrangement joins TRBV19 to TRBJ1-2, with 7 bases aligning to TRBD1. Germline CDR1 reads LNHDA; CDR2 reads SQIVND (reference sequence). This CDR3 spans 16 amino acids. J gave up 7 bases and V 3 bases, and 14 bases lay outside the gene matches. CDR3: CASSILGVTGSPGYTF. The CDR3 region has the DNA TGTGCCAGTAGTATCCTGGGTGTGACAGGGTCTCCTGGCTACACCTTC.

The V and J genes are TRBV5-4 and TRBJ1-1; TRBD1 aligns across 7 bases. Germline V CDR1 and CDR2: SGHNT, YYREEE (reference sequence). V shed 4 bases and J 0 bases; nucleotides not matched to a gene: 9. The CDR3 has 16 residues. CDR3 in DNA: TGTGCCAGCAGCCCCGCCGCAGGGGGTATGAACACTGAAGCTTTCTTT. This codes for CASSPAAGGMNTEAFF.

The V call is TRBV9, the J call TRBJ2-3; TRBD2 agrees at 9 bases. J gave up 3 bases and V 0 bases, and 5 bases lay outside the gene matches. Per germline, CDR1 SGDLS and CDR2 YYNGEE. The CDR3 contains 16 residues. This CDR3 is CASSVAQRGVTDTQYF. The CDR3 nucleotides read TGTGCCAGCAGCGTAGCCCAGCGGGGGGTTACAGATACGCAGTATTTT. Drawing the rest from reference TRBV9 and TRBJ2-3, the complete variable domain is DSGVTQTPKHLITATGQRVTLRCSPRSGDLSVYWYQQSLDQGLQFLIQYYNGEERAKGNILERFSAQQFPDLHSELNLSSLELGDSALYFCASSVAQRGVTDTQYFGPGTRLTVL.

The chain combines TRBV30 with TRBJ2-2, with D possibly TRBD2 on 5 matching bases. The CDR3 sequence is 16 residues long. Deletions cut 0 bases from V and 0 bases from J, with 11 bases between. Germline V CDR1 and CDR2: GTSNPN, SVGIG (reference sequence). This CDR3 reads CAWSVEGTSNTGELFF. The CDR3 DNA reads TGTGCCTGGAGTGTAGAGGGCACTTCGAACACCGGGGAGCTGTTTTTT.

This chain joins TRBV18 and TRBJ2-1, with D uncertain. This CDR3 contains 15 residues. Trimming shortened V by 1 base and J by 8 bases, and 15 bases separated the two germline ends. Germline V lookup: CDR1 KGHSH, CDR2 LQKENI. Here the CDR3 DNA reads TGTGCCAGCTCACCACAAACCCCGGAATGGGATGAGCAGTTCTTC. It translates to CASSPQTPEWDEQFF. Full variable domain (remainder filled in from reference TRBV18 and TRBJ2-1): NAGVMQNPRHLVRRRGQEARLRCSPMKGHSHVYWYRQLPEEGLKFMVYLQKENIIDESGMPKERFSAEFPKEGPSILRIQQVVRGDSAAYFCASSPQTPEWDEQFFGPGTRLTVL.

V is TRBV19 and J is TRBJ2-7; TRBD1 matches 7 bases. The V and J ends lost 3 bases and 4 bases, in that order; junction bases with no gene match: 6. Germline CDR1 and CDR2: LNHDA and SQIVND (reference sequence). The CDR3 has 14 amino acids. In DNA, the CDR3 is TGTGCCAGTAGTATCCCGGGACAGTCTTACGAGCAGTACTTC. Translated: CASSIPGQSYEQYF.

This rearrangement joins TRBV2 to TRBJ2-1, with TRBD1 as a possible D gene (5 bases). Per germline, CDR1 SNHLY and CDR2 FYNNEI. Trimming took off 4 bases at V and 6 bases at J, with 10 bases between the two ends. The CDR3 is made up of 13 amino acids. The CDR3 protein is CASSGNTGNEQFF. The CDR3 DNA is TGTGCCAGCAGTGGGAATACAGGCAATGAGCAGTTCTTC.

The V call is TRBV10-1, the J call TRBJ1-1, with D unresolved. Germline V gives CDR1 WNHNN, CDR2 SYGVQD (reference sequence). The CDR3 covers 13 residues. V lost 3 bases to trimming and J lost 1 base, with 6 bases between them. CDR3 residues: CASSEQQNTEAFF. Here the CDR3 DNA reads TGCGCCAGCAGTGAACAGCAGAACACTGAAGCTTTCTTT.

In this sample, this clone turned up once. The chain carries TRBV3-1 (or the pseudogene TRBV3-2) and TRBJ2-2; D is possibly TRBD1 (7 bases). The CDR3 sequence is 18 residues long. V shed 4 bases and J shed 6 bases, with 24 bases lying between them. The germline V gene encodes CDR1 LGHDT and CDR2 YNNKEL (reference sequence). The DNA of the CDR3 is TGTGCCAGCAGCCTTCGAAAGTATAACAGGGGAGGTTCCGGGGAGCTGTTTTTT. It encodes CASSLRKYNRGGSGELFF.

The gene calls are TRBV7-9 and TRBJ1-1, with 8 bases aligning to TRBD1. Germline trimming cut 5 bases from V and 5 bases from J; bases unmatched to any gene: 7. The CDR3 has 14 residues. The germline V gene encodes CDR1 SEHNR and CDR2 FQNEAQ (reference sequence). In DNA, the CDR3 is TGTGCCAGCAGCGGACAACAGGGGGGAACTGAAGCTTTCTTT. This sequence encodes CASSGQQGGTEAFF.

This rearrangement joins TRBV6-1 to TRBJ1-6; D perhaps matches TRBD1 (5 bases). The CDR3 is 18 amino acids. V was clipped by 2 bases and J by 0 bases, with 14 bases between them. Per the germline V gene, CDR1 is MNHNS and CDR2 is SASEGT. CDR3 region: CASSERDFSSSYNSPLHF. The CDR3 bases are TGTGCCAGCAGTGAAAGGGACTTTTCAAGCTCCTATAATTCACCCCTCCACTTT.

The chain joins TRBV10-3 to TRBJ2-3; 11 bases map to TRBD2. CDR1 is ENHRY and CDR2 is SYGVKD in the germline V gene. The CDR3 is 20 residues long. Unmatched junction bases numbered 14, after V lost 3 bases and J lost 0 bases. In nucleotides, the CDR3 is TGTGCCATCAGTGATGTGGCTAGCGGGGGGCGATTGACTAGCACAGATACGCAGTATTTT. It codes for CAISDVASGGRLTSTDTQYF.

The CDR3 loop is CASRYAGETQYF. The CDR3 DNA reads as TGTGCCAGCCGCTACGCAGGGGAGACCCAGTACTTC. The chain recombines TRBV12-3 or TRBV12-4 with TRBJ2-5, with D possibly matching TRBD1 (5 bases). The CDR3 has 12 amino acids. V lost 8 bases, J lost 5 bases, and 12 bases lay in between.

V and J are TRBV7-3 and TRBJ2-2, with 12 bases lining up with TRBD2. Germline V gene sequence: CDR1 SGHTA, CDR2 FQGTGA. V shed 2 bases and J 5 bases; nucleotides not matched to a gene: 12. The length of the CDR3 is 19 residues. The CDR3 bases are TGTGCCAGCAGCTTAGGGCTAGCGGGGGGGCCCCAGGGTACCGGGGAGCTGTTTTTT. Protein product: CASSLGLAGGPQGTGELFF.

The chain joins TRBV2 to TRBJ2-7; 10 nucleotides line up with TRBD2. This CDR3 region has 15 residues. The ends lost 6 bases at V and 3 bases at J; junction bases unmatched: 8. Looked up from germline, CDR1 is SNHLY and CDR2 is FYNNEI. CDR3 nucleotide sequence: TGTGCCAGCAGCCCCCGCGGACTAGCGGTCTACGAGCAGTACTTC. It codes for CASSPRGLAVYEQYF. Looking up the rest from reference TRBV2 and TRBJ2-7 gives the full variable domain: EPEVTQTPSHQVTQMGQEVILRCVPISNHLYFYWYRQILGQKVEFLVSFYNNEISEKSEIFDDQFSVERPDGSNFTLKIRSTKLEDSAMYFCASSPRGLAVYEQYFGPGTRLTVT.

The chain combines TRBV7-9 with TRBJ1-2; possible D gene TRBD1, 5 bases. Germline V lookup: CDR1 SEHNR, CDR2 FQNEAQ (reference sequence). This CDR3 region has 14 residues. Trimming shortened V by 3 bases and J by 1 base, and 9 bases separated the two germline ends. This chain's CDR3 is CASSFDSYNYGYTF. The CDR3 DNA reads as TGTGCCAGCAGCTTCGACAGCTATAACTATGGCTACACCTTC.